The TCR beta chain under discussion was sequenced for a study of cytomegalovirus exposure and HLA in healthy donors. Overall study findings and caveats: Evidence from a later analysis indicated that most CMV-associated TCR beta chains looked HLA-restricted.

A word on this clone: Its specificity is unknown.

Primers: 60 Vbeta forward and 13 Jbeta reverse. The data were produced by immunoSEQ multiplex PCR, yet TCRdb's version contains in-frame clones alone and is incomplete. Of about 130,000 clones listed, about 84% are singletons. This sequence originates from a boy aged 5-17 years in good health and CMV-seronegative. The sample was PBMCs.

In DNA, the CDR3 is TGTGCCAGCAGTTACTCGCGCGCGGGAGAGACCGGGGAGCTGTTTTTT. Translated: CASSYSRAGETGELFF. The V call is TRBV6-5, the J call TRBJ2-2; TRBD2 matches 7 bases. With 0 bases clipped from V and 5 bases from J, the junction kept 6 bases outside the gene matches. The CDR3 loop spans 16 amino acids. In germline, CDR1 is MNHEY, CDR2 SVGAGI.